The next 5 T cell receptor beta chains were all read from a single sample in a study of CD8+CD57+ T cells in acquired aplastic anemia. By flow cytometry, patients selected for sequencing had shown an expansion of CD8+CD57+ cells. Profiles of TCR beta VDJ and CDR3 were generated from a genomic DNA template. One entry per CDR3 protein results from TCRdb running MiXCR on the reads. The table lists roughly 180,000 distinct CDR3 sequences, about half of them singletons. The sample was sorted CD4+, CD8+, or CD8+CD57+ T cells (not recorded which) from PBMCs. All receptors derive from a human donor with aplastic anemia.

As to this clonotype: The junction departs from the called germline gene at one end, perhaps through a read error. Here the CDR3 DNA reads TGCAGTGCTAGAATTGGGGGAACGAATAATTCACCCCTCCGCTTT. Translating gives CSARIGGTNNSPLRF. The chain uses TRBV20-1 and TRBJ1-6; D is possibly TRBD1 (5 bases). This CDR3 spans 15 amino acids. In germline, CDR1 is DFQATT, CDR2 SNEGSKA (reference sequence).

This clonotype occurred a few times. The V call is TRBV19, the J call TRBJ2-5, with TRBD2 matching 10 bases. Trimming cost V 3 bases and J 5 bases; bases outside gene matches: 15. The CDR3 sequence is 18 residues long. Looked up from germline, CDR1 is LNHDA and CDR2 is SQIVND (reference sequence). CDR3 in amino acids: CASSMVSLAGAPWETQYF. CDR3 bases: TGTGCCAGTAGTATGGTGTCTCTAGCGGGGGCCCCGTGGGAGACCCAGTACTTC.

This clonotype occurred a few times. This chain joins TRBV5-6 and TRBJ2-7; D may be TRBD1 (6 bases). Germline CDR1 is SGHDT and CDR2 is YYEEEE. The CDR3 has 14 residues. V shed 3 bases and J shed 2 bases, with 12 bases lying between them. CDR3 in DNA: TGTGCCAGCAGCTCGGACAGTCAAACCTACGAGCAGTACTTC. Translated: CASSSDSQTYEQYF.

The chain is built from TRBV9 and TRBJ2-6; D not resolved. Germline CDR1 reads SGDLS; CDR2 reads YYNGEE. This CDR3 spans 14 amino acids. Trimming cost V 2 bases and J 0 bases, with 3 bases left between them. In DNA, the CDR3 is TGTGCCAGCAGCGTGTACTCTGGGGCCAACGTCCTGACTTTC. Translating it yields CASSVYSGANVLTF.

The J gene is TRBJ2-5, the V gene TRBV7-2; D may be TRBD1 or TRBD2 (7 bases each). Trimming cost V 7 bases and J 2 bases, with 17 bases left between them. The CDR3 has 15 amino acids. Germline lookup yields CDR1 SGHTA and CDR2 FQGNSA. The CDR3 spells CASTLGQGGQETQYF. CDR3 in DNA: TGTGCCAGCACCCTCGGTCAGGGGGGGCAAGAGACCCAGTACTTC.